A selection of T cell receptor beta chains follows, all from one sample in a study of shared clonotypes between healthy human individuals. The repertoire was sequenced with immunoSEQ multiplex PCR; TCRdb's copy has only in-frame clones and lacks some. Counted here are 2 million to 2.5 million clones, roughly 95% occurring once; the ten biggest clones make up 0.1% to 0.15%. Sequenced: naive CD4+ T cells sorted from blood. These TCRs come from a man younger than 35 in good health. Each CDR3 is given with its conserved first and last residue. The D gene is left open where the match is weak. A row's size may be missing; if present it is once, few, many or a size class.

clone_size j_call d_call v_call cdr3_nt cdr3_aa
NA TRBJ2-2 NA TRBV9 TGTGCCAGCAGCGTAAGGGGGATAATCACCGGGGAGCTGTTTTTT CASSVRGIITGELFF
NA TRBJ2-7 NA TRBV7-9 TGTGCCAGCAGCTGGACCGGACCTTCCTACGAGCAGTACTTC CASSWTGPSYEQYF
NA TRBJ1-5 NA TRBV7-9 TGTGCCAGCAGCTTAATCGAAAATCAGCCCCAGCATTTT CASSLIENQPQHF
NA TRBJ1-4 NA TRBV5-1 TGCGCCAGCAGCGGAGGGACGTCGGGGAATGAAAAACTGTTTTTT CASSGGTSGNEKLFF
NA TRBJ1-4 TRBD1 TRBV5-1 TGCGCCAGCAGAGGGGGACAGGGGGAAAAACTGTTTTTT CASRGGQGEKLFF
NA TRBJ1-5 TRBD1 TRBV2 TGTGCCAGCAGTGGGACAGGGGGGCAACAGCCCCAGCATTTT CASSGTGGQQPQHF
NA TRBJ1-1 NA TRBV5-1 TGCGCCAGCAGCTTGGTTCAGGGTGGGGGTACTGAAGCTTTCTTT CASSLVQGGGTEAFF
NA TRBJ2-2 NA TRBV14 TGTGCCAGCAGCCCCCGGTGGTGGGACACCGGGGAGCTGTTTTTT CASSPRWWDTGELFF
NA TRBJ1-1 TRBD1 TRBV2 TGTGCCAGCAGGGCGGGACAGGGGTTAAGGACTGAAGCTTTCTTT CASRAGQGLRTEAFF
NA TRBJ2-3 NA TRBV27 TGTGCCAGCAGTTTAAGGCTGGGAGATACGCAGTATTTT CASSLRLGDTQYF
NA TRBJ2-3 TRBD1 TRBV5-6 TGTGCCAGCAGCTTGGAACAGGGGGGATACGATACGCAGTATTTT CASSLEQGGYDTQYF
NA TRBJ2-5 TRBD2 TRBV29-1 TGCAGCGTTTCGCGGGAGGCGAGAGAGACCCAGTACTTC CSVSREARETQYF
NA TRBJ1-5 NA TRBV11-2 TGTGCCAGCAGCTCGGGGCCCGGTCAGCCCCAGCATTTT CASSSGPGQPQHF
NA TRBJ1-5 TRBD1 TRBV18 TGTGCCAGCTCACCAACAGGGGATGTTAGCAATCAGCCCCAGCATTTT CASSPTGDVSNQPQHF
NA TRBJ2-5 TRBD2 TRBV11-1 TGTGCCAGCAGCTTAGTGGGAGGGGAGACCCAGTACTTC CASSLVGGETQYF
few TRBJ2-7 NA TRBV5-4 TGTGCCAGCAGCCGGCGGGACACGCCCTACGAGCAGTACTTC CASSRRDTPYEQYF
NA TRBJ2-7 TRBD1 TRBV5-1 TGCGCCAGCAGCCCTAACCTAGGGACAGGGGGTCTCGAGCAGTACTTC CASSPNLGTGGLEQYF
NA TRBJ2-7 TRBD2 TRBV28 TGTGCCGCTTCCGCGGGGGGCCGCTACGAGCAGTACTTC CAASAGGRYEQYF
NA TRBJ2-1 NA TRBV29-1 TGCAGCGTTGTTGTTCCCAGACTTATCTACAATGAGCAGTTCTTC CSVVVPRLIYNEQFF
NA TRBJ2-5 NA TRBV5-1 TGCGCCAGCAGCTTGGGAAGTGGGTGGCAAGAGACCCAGTACTTC CASSLGSGWQETQYF
NA TRBJ1-5 NA TRBV28 TGTGCCAGCAGTCGGGGGGGGCAGGTTGATCAGCCCCAGCATTTT CASSRGGQVDQPQHF
once TRBJ2-1 TRBD1 TRBV18 TGTGCCAGCTCACCGGGGACAGAGAGGAACAATGAGCAGTTCTTC CASSPGTERNNEQFF
NA TRBJ1-2 NA TRBV6-1 TGTGCCAGCAGTGCGACAGGTTACGGCTACACCTTC CASSATGYGYTF
NA TRBJ2-5 NA TRBV10-3 TGTGCCATCAGTGAGTCGTCCCAAGAGACCCAGTACTTC CAISESSQETQYF
NA TRBJ2-7 NA TRBV28 TGTGCCAGCACCCCCCCCGGACTCCTGGCCTACGAGCAGTACTTC CASTPPGLLAYEQYF